The 30 T cell receptor beta chains in this list originate from one sample, sequenced in a study of blood T cell repertoires in COVID-19. Clones were read by immunoSEQ multiplex PCR, and TCRdb kept only the in-frame ones, dropping some. The repertoire has about 250,000 clones, 83% of them found once; the top ten carry around 5.2%. Sequencing used peripheral blood. These receptors originate from a human donor in a cohort sampled during active COVID-19.

J is TRBJ1-1 and V is TRBV7-2, with 7 bases aligning to TRBD1. This CDR3 has 19 amino acids. V was clipped by 4 bases and J by 2 bases; unmatched bases: 19. CDR1 SGHTA and CDR2 FQGNSA come from the germline V gene. The CDR3 sequence is CASSSRGTDREGENTEAFF. The DNA of the CDR3 is TGTGCCAGCAGCTCCCGAGGGACAGACAGGGAAGGAGAAAACACTGAAGCTTTCTTT.

The CDR3 loop is CASSSTGVYGYTF. The DNA for the CDR3 is TGTGCCAGCAGCTCAACAGGGGTCTATGGCTACACCTTC. This sequence joins TRBV11-2 and TRBJ1-2, with 7 nucleotides matching TRBD1. The ends lost 4 bases at V and 4 bases at J; junction bases unmatched: 3. Germline V lookup: CDR1 SGHAT, CDR2 FQNNGV. The CDR3 contains 13 residues.

The chain joins TRBV6-2 or TRBV6-3 to TRBJ2-1; D possibly corresponds to TRBD2 (5 bases). The V end lost 8 bases, the J end lost 8 bases, and 16 bases lay between the germline ends. The CDR3 loop spans 13 amino acids. From germline, CDR1 is MNHEY and CDR2 SVGEGT. The CDR3 sequence: CASGWQEADEQFF. For the CDR3, the DNA is TGTGCCAGCGGTTGGCAGGAAGCGGATGAGCAGTTCTTC.

This clone was seen more than once but under ten times. CDR3 protein: CASSPTGGGNQPQHF. DNA for the CDR3: TGTGCCAGCAGCCCGACAGGGGGTGGCAATCAGCCCCAGCATTTT. V is TRBV5-5 and J is TRBJ1-5, with 9 bases matching TRBD1. The CDR3 is made up of 15 amino acids. The V segment lost 4 bases and the J segment 2 bases; nucleotides outside the gene matches: 4. Looked up from germline, CDR1 is SGHKS and CDR2 is YYEKEE (reference sequence). Using reference TRBV5-5 and TRBJ1-5 for the parts outside the CDR3, the full variable domain is DAGVTQSPTHLIKTRGQQVTLRCSPISGHKSVSWYQQVLGQGPQFIFQYYEKEERGRGNFPDRFSARQFPNYSSELNVNALLLGDSALYLCASSPTGGGNQPQHFGDGTRLSIL.

The V and J genes are TRBV6-5 and TRBJ2-1; TRBD2 is a possible D gene (6 bases). CDR1 and CDR2 (germline): MNHEY, SVGAGI. The CDR3 loop spans 13 amino acids. Trimming shortened V by 6 bases and J by 4 bases, and 10 bases separated the two germline ends. CDR3 nucleotide sequence: TGTGCCAGCAGCAAGACTAGTTACAATGAGCAGTTCTTC. Its translation: CASSKTSYNEQFF.

The chain joins TRBV15 to TRBJ1-2; D call uncertain. Germline V gene sequence: CDR1 LNHNV, CDR2 YYDKDF (reference sequence). V lost 0 bases to trimming and J lost 8 bases, with 13 bases between them. This CDR3 spans 14 amino acids. The DNA for the CDR3 is TGTGCCACCAGCAGAGATAAGGCGGTGTCGGGCTACACCTTC. Its protein is CATSRDKAVSGYTF. The full variable domain, rest sourced from reference TRBV15 and TRBJ1-2, is DAMVIQNPRYQVTQFGKPVTLSCSQTLNHNVMYWYQQKSSQAPKLLFHYYDKDFNNEADTPDNFQSRRPNTSFCFLDIRSPGLGDTAMYLCATSRDKAVSGYTFGSGTRLTVV.

The chain carries TRBV7-2 and TRBJ2-3, with D possibly TRBD2 on 5 matching bases. V gave up 2 bases and J gave up 2 bases, with 8 bases separating them. The germline CDR1 and CDR2 sequences are SGHTA and FQGNSA. The length of the CDR3 is 14 residues. The CDR3 nucleotides are TGTGCCAGCAGCTTAAGGAGGAACACAGATACGCAGTATTTT. This translates into CASSLRRNTDTQYF.

The chain couples TRBV5-6 to TRBJ1-6; no clear D gene. The CDR3 covers 15 residues. The germline gives CDR1 SGHDT, CDR2 YYEEEE. The V and J ends lost 4 bases and 6 bases respectively, with 14 bases between them. The CDR3 region has the DNA TGTGCCAGCAGCACGAGAGGCCGAGGTAATTCACCCCTCCACTTT. As protein: CASSTRGRGNSPLHF.

The genes are TRBV10-2 and TRBJ1-1; D not resolved. This CDR3 contains 14 residues. From germline, CDR1 is WSHSY and CDR2 SAAADI. Trimming took off 7 bases at V and 0 bases at J, with 12 bases between the two ends. The CDR3 DNA reads TGCGCCAGCACTCCCGCCGGGATGAACACTGAAGCTTTCTTT. This encodes CASTPAGMNTEAFF.

The rearrangement uses TRBV10-3 and TRBJ2-7; 10 nucleotides align to TRBD2. There are 13 residues in the CDR3. V lost 10 bases to trimming and J lost 3 bases; unmatched junction nucleotides: 6. Germline V gene sequence: CDR1 ENHRY, CDR2 SYGVKD. CDR3 in amino acids: CATTSGDVYEQYF. The CDR3 DNA sequence: TGTGCCACCACTAGCGGGGATGTCTACGAGCAGTACTTC.

J is TRBJ1-5 and V is TRBV19; D not resolved. The CDR3 totals 12 residues. V was trimmed by 7 bases and J by 7 bases, leaving 11 bases between them. Germline V CDR1 and CDR2: LNHDA, SQIVND (reference sequence). For the CDR3, the DNA is TGTGCCAGTAAGTTAGGAGGACAGCCCCAGCATTTT. Its protein product is CASKLGGQPQHF.

V is TRBV5-1 and J is TRBJ2-5; 9 bases align to TRBD1. This CDR3 has 14 residues. V gave up 7 bases and J gave up 4 bases; unmatched junction bases: 8. Germline lookup yields CDR1 SGHRS and CDR2 YFSETQ. CDR3 sequence (DNA): TGCGCCAGCCAACAGGGGGCCCGGGGAGAGACCCAGTACTTC. Its translation: CASQQGARGETQYF.

The rearrangement joins TRBV15 to TRBJ2-7; the match to TRBD1 covers 7 bases. Germline V CDR1 and CDR2: LNHNV, YYDKDF (reference sequence). V was clipped by 0 bases and J by 10 bases; unmatched bases: 15. This CDR3 is built from 16 residues. CDR3 sequence (DNA): TGTGCCACCAGCAGAGACACCTCCGGGACAGCGTCGAGCCAGTACTTC. Its translation: CATSRDTSGTASSQYF.

The chain combines TRBV5-1 with TRBJ1-5; D is ambiguous. With 0 bases removed from V and 1 base from J, the gap between germline ends came to 8 bases. CDR3 size: 15 residues. Germline values: CDR1 SGHRS, CDR2 YFSETQ. Here the CDR3 reads CASSLDSMSNQPQHF. The DNA of the CDR3 is TGCGCCAGCAGCTTGGACAGTATGAGCAATCAGCCCCAGCATTTT.

The chain uses TRBV28 and TRBJ2-3; TRBD2 agrees at 8 bases. This CDR3 region has 16 residues. The V gene's germline CDR1 is MDHEN and CDR2 SYDVKM. V lost 5 bases to trimming and J lost 5 bases; unmatched junction nucleotides: 12. The CDR3 spells CASSPRLAPTLDTQYF. The CDR3 DNA sequence: TGTGCCAGCAGTCCGCGACTAGCGCCGACCCTAGATACGCAGTATTTT.

The V and J genes are TRBV5-4 and TRBJ1-2; TRBD1 is a possible D gene (5 bases). Deletions cut 4 bases from V and 5 bases from J, with 15 bases between. The CDR3 is 14 amino acids. Germline loops: CDR1 SGHNT, CDR2 YYREEE (reference sequence). This CDR3 is CASSRGTDNYGYTF. The DNA of the CDR3 is TGTGCCAGCAGCCGCGGGACGGACAATTATGGCTACACCTTC.

J is TRBJ2-7 and V is TRBV9; the match to TRBD1 covers 8 bases. CDR1 and CDR2 (germline): SGDLS, YYNGEE. With 0 bases clipped from V and 3 bases from J, the junction kept 5 bases outside the gene matches. This CDR3 is built from 15 residues. CDR3 residues: CASSVGGQASYEQYF. CDR3 sequence (DNA): TGTGCCAGCAGCGTAGGGGGACAGGCTAGCTACGAGCAGTACTTC.

This clone was counted only a few times. The chain uses TRBV11-2 and TRBJ1-3; 7 bases line up with TRBD1. Germline V gene lookup returns CDR1 SGHAT and CDR2 FQNNGV. V gave up 6 bases and J gave up 2 bases; unmatched junction bases: 1. The CDR3 loop spans 13 amino acids. The CDR3 loop is CASSTGAGNTIYF. The CDR3 nucleotides read TGTGCCAGCAGTACAGGGGCTGGAAACACCATATATTTT.

The table lists this clone with a count of one. This chain joins TRBV6-5 and TRBJ2-7; possible D gene TRBD2, 6 bases. Per germline, CDR1 MNHEY and CDR2 SVGAGI. The V and J ends lost 6 bases and 9 bases respectively, with 24 bases between them. This CDR3 comprises 15 residues. CDR3 nucleotides: TGTGCCAGCAGACTTGAGGCCAGATCGGGGGACCGGCAGTACTTC. Translation gives CASRLEARSGDRQYF.

This clone appeared once. The V gene is TRBV4-1, the J gene TRBJ1-1; TRBD1 is a possible D gene (6 bases). This CDR3 spans 14 amino acids. Germline CDR1 is MGHRA and CDR2 is YSYEKL. V gave up 4 bases and J gave up 9 bases, with 18 bases separating them. The CDR3 DNA sequence: TGCGCCAGCAGCCTATCACCGGACAGATTTAAAGCTTTCTTT. Encoded protein: CASSLSPDRFKAFF.

DNA of the CDR3: TGTGCCAGCAGCCTCGGACCCGGGACTAGCCACTATGAGCAGTTCTTC. As protein: CASSLGPGTSHYEQFF. V usage is TRBV3-1 (or the pseudogene TRBV3-2) and J usage is TRBJ2-1; TRBD2 matches at 9 bases. Looked up from germline, CDR1 is LGHDT and CDR2 is YNNKEL (reference sequence). Trimming at V came to 4 bases and at J to 8 bases, leaving 12 bases not matched to a gene. The CDR3 spans 16 residues.

This clone came up once. The chain recombines TRBV18 with TRBJ1-5, with 10 bases lining up with TRBD1. Germline CDR1 KGHSH, CDR2 LQKENI. The V and J ends lost 3 bases and 6 bases, in that order; junction bases with no gene match: 5. The CDR3 spans 15 residues. The CDR3 region is CASSPTGGNVQPQHF. As DNA, the CDR3 is TGTGCCAGCTCACCGACAGGGGGCAACGTTCAGCCCCAGCATTTT.

V usage is TRBV10-3 and J usage is TRBJ1-1; D is unclear. Trimming stripped 6 bases from V and 5 bases from J, with 7 bases between. The CDR3 length is 11 residues. Germline V gives CDR1 ENHRY, CDR2 SYGVKD. The CDR3 sequence is CAIRRDTEAFF. For the CDR3, the DNA is TGTGCCATCAGGAGGGATACTGAAGCTTTCTTT.

This chain joins TRBV27 and TRBJ2-2; D possibly corresponds to TRBD1 (8 bases). This CDR3 comprises 16 residues. The V gene's germline CDR1 is MNHEY and CDR2 SMNVEV (reference sequence). Trimming removed 5 bases from V and 4 bases from J, with 17 bases in between. CDR3 nucleotides: TGTGCCAGCAGTCCTTTTAACAGGGGGGGCACCGGGGAGCTGTTTTTT. Residues: CASSPFNRGGTGELFF.

This chain joins TRBV12-3 or TRBV12-4 and TRBJ1-3; D remains ambiguous. The CDR3 totals 12 residues. Trimming took off 1 base at V and 6 bases at J, with 4 bases between the two ends. CDR3 DNA: TGTGCCAGCAGTTTAGTAGAAAACACCATATATTTT. Residues: CASSLVENTIYF.

This sequence joins TRBV6-5 and TRBJ1-2; 9 bases map to TRBD1. V was clipped by 0 bases and J by 8 bases; unmatched bases: 7. Germline V gene lookup returns CDR1 MNHEY and CDR2 SVGAGI. The CDR3 is made up of 15 amino acids. CDR3 in amino acids: CASSYSRDRVWGYTF. The CDR3 DNA sequence: TGTGCCAGCAGTTACTCGAGGGACAGGGTATGGGGCTACACCTTC.

The chain links TRBV11-2 to TRBJ2-7, with D uncertain. CDR3 length: 13 residues. Germline loops: CDR1 SGHAT, CDR2 FQNNGV. V lost 3 bases, J lost 2 bases, and 8 bases lay in between. The CDR3 here is CASSFIGAYEQYF. The CDR3 nucleotides are TGTGCCAGCAGCTTTATAGGAGCCTACGAGCAGTACTTC.

The gene calls are TRBV30 and TRBJ2-3; possible D gene TRBD2, 5 bases. This CDR3 spans 13 amino acids. Trimming pared 0 bases from V and 3 bases from J, leaving 7 bases between. Germline V lookup: CDR1 GTSNPN, CDR2 SVGIG (reference sequence). The CDR3 DNA reads TGTGCCTGGAGTGTACGGGGAACAGATACGCAGTATTTT. Residues: CAWSVRGTDTQYF.

The V gene is TRBV6-5, the J gene TRBJ2-4; maybe TRBD2 (5 bases). This CDR3 is 12 amino acids long. Germline V lookup: CDR1 MNHEY, CDR2 SVGAGI. V was shortened by 6 bases and J by 8 bases, with 11 bases between the two germline ends. The CDR3 protein is CASSRAGDIQYF. CDR3 sequence (DNA): TGTGCCAGCAGCCGGGCCGGGGACATTCAGTACTTC.

V gene TRBV7-2 combines with J gene TRBJ2-1; 11 bases match TRBD2. This CDR3 has 17 residues. With 0 bases clipped from V and 8 bases from J, the junction kept 9 bases outside the gene matches. Looked up from germline, CDR1 is SGHTA and CDR2 is FQGNSA. CDR3 DNA: TGTGCCAGCAGCTTAGCCTTGAGACTAGCGGGGAGGGATGAGCAGTTCTTC. Translated, it gives CASSLALRLAGRDEQFF.